Sequencing of this TCR beta chain was carried out in a study of blood T cell repertoires in COVID-19. On the study more broadly: From the United States, Italy and Spain came samples of acute and convalescent COVID-19.

The V gene lost 1 base and the J gene lost 1 base, with 8 bases spanning the gap. This CDR3 contains 15 residues. Germline-derived CDR1 and CDR2 are SNHLY and FYNNEI. The table came from immunoSEQ multiplex PCR; TCRdb's copy has only in-frame clones and leaves some out. The table includes some 530,000 clones, approximately 90% detected once. With regard to this clone: Distinct nucleotide sequences in the sample also encode this CDR3.

The V call is TRBV2, the J call TRBJ1-3, with a weak D call TRBD1 (5 bases). This sequence was found in an older woman who had recovered from COVID-19. Sequences were obtained from PBMCs or T cells enriched from blood (not recorded which). The DNA for the CDR3 is TGTGCCAGCAGTGAAGGGGGGAGGTCTGGAAACACCATATATTTT. The encoded protein is CASSEGGRSGNTIYF.